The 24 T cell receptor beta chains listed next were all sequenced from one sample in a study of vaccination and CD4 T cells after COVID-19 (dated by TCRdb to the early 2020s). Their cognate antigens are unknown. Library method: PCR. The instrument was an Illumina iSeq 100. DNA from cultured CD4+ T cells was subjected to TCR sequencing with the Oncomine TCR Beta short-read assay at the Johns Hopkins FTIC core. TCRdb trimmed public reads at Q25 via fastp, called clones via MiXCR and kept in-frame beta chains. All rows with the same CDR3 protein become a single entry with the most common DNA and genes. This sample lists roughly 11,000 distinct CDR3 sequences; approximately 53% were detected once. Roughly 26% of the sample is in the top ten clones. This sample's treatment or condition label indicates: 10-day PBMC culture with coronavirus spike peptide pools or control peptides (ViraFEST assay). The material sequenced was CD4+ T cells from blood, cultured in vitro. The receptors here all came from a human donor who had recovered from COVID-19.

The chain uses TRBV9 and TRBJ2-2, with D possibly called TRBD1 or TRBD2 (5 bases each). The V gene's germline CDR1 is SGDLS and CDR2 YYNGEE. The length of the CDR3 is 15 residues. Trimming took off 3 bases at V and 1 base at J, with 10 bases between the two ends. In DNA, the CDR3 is TGTGCCAGCAGCGCCGGGACCAGGAACACCGGGGAGCTGTTTTTT. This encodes CASSAGTRNTGELFF.

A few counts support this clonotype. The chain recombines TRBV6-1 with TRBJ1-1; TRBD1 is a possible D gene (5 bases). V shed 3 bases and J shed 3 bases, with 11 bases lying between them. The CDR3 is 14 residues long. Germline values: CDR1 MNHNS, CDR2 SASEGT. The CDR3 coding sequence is TGTGCCAGCAGTGATGGGGGGACTTACACTGAAGCTTTCTTT. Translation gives CASSDGGTYTEAFF.

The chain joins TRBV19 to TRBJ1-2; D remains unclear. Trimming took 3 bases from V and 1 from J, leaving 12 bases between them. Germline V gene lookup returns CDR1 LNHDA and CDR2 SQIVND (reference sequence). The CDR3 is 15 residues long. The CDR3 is CASSIPGRGNYGYTF. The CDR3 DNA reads TGTGCCAGTAGTATCCCCGGGCGGGGTAACTATGGCTACACCTTC.

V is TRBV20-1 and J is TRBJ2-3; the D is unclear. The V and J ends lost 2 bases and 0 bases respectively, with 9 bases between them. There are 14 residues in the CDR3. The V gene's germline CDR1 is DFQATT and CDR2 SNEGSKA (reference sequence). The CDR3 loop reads CSARSAFSTDTQYF. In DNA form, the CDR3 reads TGCAGTGCTAGATCAGCCTTTAGCACAGATACGCAGTATTTT.

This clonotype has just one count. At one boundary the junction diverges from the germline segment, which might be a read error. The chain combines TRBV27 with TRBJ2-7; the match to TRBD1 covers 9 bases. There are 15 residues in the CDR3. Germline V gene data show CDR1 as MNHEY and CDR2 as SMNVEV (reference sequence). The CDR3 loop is CASSQGGEKGQGMNF. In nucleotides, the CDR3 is TGTGCCAGCAGCCAAGGTGGGGAAAAAGGACAGGGGATGAACTTC.

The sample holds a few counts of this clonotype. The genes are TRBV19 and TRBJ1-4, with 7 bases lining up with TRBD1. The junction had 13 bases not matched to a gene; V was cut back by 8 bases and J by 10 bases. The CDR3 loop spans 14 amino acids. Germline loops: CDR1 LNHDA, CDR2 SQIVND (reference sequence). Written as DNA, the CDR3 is TGTGCCAGTGGGACAGTGGGACCCCAGGGAAAACTGTTTTTT. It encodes CASGTVGPQGKLFF.

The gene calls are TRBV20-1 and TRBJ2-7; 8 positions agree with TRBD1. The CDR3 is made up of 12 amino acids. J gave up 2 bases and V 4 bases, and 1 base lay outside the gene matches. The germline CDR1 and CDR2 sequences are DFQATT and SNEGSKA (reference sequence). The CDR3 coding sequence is TGCAGTGCTACGACAGGGGCCTACGAGCAGTACTTC. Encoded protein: CSATTGAYEQYF.

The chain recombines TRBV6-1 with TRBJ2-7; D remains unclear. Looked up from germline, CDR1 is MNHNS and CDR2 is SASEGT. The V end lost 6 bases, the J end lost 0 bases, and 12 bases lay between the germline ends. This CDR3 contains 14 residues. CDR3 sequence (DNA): TGTGCCAGCAGCCCCGAGAGTTACTCCTACGAGCAGTACTTC. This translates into CASSPESYSYEQYF.

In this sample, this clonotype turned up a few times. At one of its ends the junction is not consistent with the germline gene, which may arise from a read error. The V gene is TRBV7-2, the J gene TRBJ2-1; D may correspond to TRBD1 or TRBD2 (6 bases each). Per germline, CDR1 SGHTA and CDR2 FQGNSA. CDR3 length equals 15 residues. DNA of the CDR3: TGTGCCAGCAGCTTGCGGGACACCTCCTACGATGAGCAGTTCTTC. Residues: CASSLRDTSYDEQFF.

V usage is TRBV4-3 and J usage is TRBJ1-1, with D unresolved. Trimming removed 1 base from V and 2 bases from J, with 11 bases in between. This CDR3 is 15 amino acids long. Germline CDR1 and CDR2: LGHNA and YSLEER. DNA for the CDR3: TGCGCCAGCAGCCAAGGGTGGGCGGTAAACACTGAAGCTTTCTTT. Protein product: CASSQGWAVNTEAFF.

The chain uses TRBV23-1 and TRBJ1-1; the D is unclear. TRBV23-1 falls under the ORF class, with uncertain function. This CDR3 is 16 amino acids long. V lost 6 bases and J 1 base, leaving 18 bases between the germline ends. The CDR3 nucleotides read TGCGCCAGCAGATCCCGATTTGGGGAAAAGAACACTGAAGCTTTCTTT. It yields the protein CASRSRFGEKNTEAFF.

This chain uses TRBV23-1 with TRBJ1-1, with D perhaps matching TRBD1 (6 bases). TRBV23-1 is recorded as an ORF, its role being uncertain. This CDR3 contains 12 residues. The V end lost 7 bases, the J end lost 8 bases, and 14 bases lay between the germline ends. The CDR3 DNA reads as TGCGCCAGCAACCGGGGGGGCAGGGAAGCTTTCTTT. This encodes CASNRGGREAFF.

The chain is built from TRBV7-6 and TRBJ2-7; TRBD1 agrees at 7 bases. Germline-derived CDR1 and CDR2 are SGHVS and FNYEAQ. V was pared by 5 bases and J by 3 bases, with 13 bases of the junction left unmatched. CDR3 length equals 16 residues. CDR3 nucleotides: TGTGCCAGCAGCAACGACCGGGACAGAGGGTACTACGAGCAGTACTTC. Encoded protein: CASSNDRDRGYYEQYF.

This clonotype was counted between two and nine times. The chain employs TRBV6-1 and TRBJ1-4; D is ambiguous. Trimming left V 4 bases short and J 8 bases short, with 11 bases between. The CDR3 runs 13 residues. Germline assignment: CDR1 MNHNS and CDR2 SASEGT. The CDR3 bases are TGTGCCAGCAGTGCGGGGTTGGGAGAAAAACTGTTTTTT. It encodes CASSAGLGEKLFF.

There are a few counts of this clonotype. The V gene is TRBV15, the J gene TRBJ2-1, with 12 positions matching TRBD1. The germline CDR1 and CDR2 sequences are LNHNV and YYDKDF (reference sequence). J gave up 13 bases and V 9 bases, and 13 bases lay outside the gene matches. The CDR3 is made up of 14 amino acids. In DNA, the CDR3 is TGTGCCACGGAAACCGGGACAGGGGGCGGGCCCCAGTTCTTC. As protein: CATETGTGGGPQFF.

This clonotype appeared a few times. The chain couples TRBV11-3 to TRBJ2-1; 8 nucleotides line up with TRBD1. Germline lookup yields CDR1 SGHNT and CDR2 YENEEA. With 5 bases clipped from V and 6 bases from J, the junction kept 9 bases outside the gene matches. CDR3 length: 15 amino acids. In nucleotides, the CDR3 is TGTGCCAGCAGCCGCATGACAGGGGCTGGCAATGAGCAGTTCTTC. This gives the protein CASSRMTGAGNEQFF.

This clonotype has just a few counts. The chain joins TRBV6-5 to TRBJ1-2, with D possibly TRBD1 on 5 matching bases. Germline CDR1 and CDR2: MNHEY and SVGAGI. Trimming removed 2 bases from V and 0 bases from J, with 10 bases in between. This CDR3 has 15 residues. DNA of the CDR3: TGTGCCAGCAGTTACGAGGGCAGGGCTAACTATGGCTACACCTTC. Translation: CASSYEGRANYGYTF.

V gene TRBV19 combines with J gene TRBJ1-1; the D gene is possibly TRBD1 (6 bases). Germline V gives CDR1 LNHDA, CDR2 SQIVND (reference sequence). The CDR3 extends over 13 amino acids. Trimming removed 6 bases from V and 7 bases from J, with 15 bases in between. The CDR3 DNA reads TGTGCCAGTAGAGGACAGATACTTAGTGAAGCTTTCTTT. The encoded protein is CASRGQILSEAFF.

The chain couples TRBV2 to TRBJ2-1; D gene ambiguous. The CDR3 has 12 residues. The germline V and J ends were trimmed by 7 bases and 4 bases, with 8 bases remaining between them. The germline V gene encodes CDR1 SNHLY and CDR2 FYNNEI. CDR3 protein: CASTPEYNEQFF. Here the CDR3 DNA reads TGTGCCAGCACCCCTGAGTACAATGAGCAGTTCTTC. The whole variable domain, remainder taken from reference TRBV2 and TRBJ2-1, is EPEVTQTPSHQVTQMGQEVILRCVPISNHLYFYWYRQILGQKVEFLVSFYNNEISEKSEIFDDQFSVERPDGSNFTLKIRSTKLEDSAMYFCASTPEYNEQFFGPGTRLTVL.

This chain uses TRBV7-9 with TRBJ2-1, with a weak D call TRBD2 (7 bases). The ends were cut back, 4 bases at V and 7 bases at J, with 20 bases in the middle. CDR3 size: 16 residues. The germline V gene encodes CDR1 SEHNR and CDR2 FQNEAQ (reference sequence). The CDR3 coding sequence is TGTGCCAGCAGCTCGGTGGCGGGGGCGGAATATAATGAGCAGTTCTTC. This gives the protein CASSSVAGAEYNEQFF.

DNA for the CDR3: TGTGCCAGCAGCTCCGGGGGACTTACCTCGGGCTACGAGCAGTACTTC. Translated: CASSSGGLTSGYEQYF. The rearrangement links TRBV7-2 to TRBJ2-7; a weak D match, TRBD2 (6 bases). The CDR3 is made up of 16 amino acids. The germline V and J ends were trimmed by 4 bases and 3 bases, with 19 bases remaining between them. Germline V gene lookup returns CDR1 SGHTA and CDR2 FQGNSA.

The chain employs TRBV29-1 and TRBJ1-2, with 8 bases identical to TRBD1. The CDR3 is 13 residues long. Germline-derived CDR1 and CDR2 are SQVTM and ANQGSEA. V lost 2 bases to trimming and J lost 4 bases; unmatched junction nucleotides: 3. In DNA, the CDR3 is TGCAGCGTTGAATCCCAGGGGGCCTATGGCTACACCTTC. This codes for CSVESQGAYGYTF.

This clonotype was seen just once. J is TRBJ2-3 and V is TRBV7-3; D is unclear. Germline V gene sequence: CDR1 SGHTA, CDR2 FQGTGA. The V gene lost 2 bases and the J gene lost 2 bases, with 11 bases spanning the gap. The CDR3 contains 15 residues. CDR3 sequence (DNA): TGTGCCAGCAGCTTACTTGGGCAGGTCACAGATACGCAGTATTTT. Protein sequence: CASSLLGQVTDTQYF.

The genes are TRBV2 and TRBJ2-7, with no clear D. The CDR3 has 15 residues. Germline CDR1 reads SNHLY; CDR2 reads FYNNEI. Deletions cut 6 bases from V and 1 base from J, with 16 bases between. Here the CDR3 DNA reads TGTGCCAGCAGCGGCTTAGGCATCCTGTCCTACGAGCAGTACTTC. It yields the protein CASSGLGILSYEQYF.